The 25 T cell receptor beta chains below come from one sample, sequenced in a study of CD8+CD57+ T cells in acquired aplastic anemia. Genomic DNA provided the template from which TCR beta VDJ and CDR3 profiles were obtained. One entry per CDR3 protein, called by TCRdb with MiXCR from the reads. The data hold 150,000 or so distinct CDR3 sequences, with under 55% observed a single time. Sequenced patients had shown CD8+CD57+ cell expansion by flow cytometry. The sample taken for sequencing was sorted CD4+, CD8+, or CD8+CD57+ T cells (not recorded which) from PBMCs. The receptors here all came from a human donor with aplastic anemia.

Many counts were recorded for this clonotype. The chain is built from TRBV5-4 and TRBJ1-6, with D possibly TRBD1 on 6 matching bases. The CDR3 covers 14 residues. Germline-derived CDR1 and CDR2 are SGHNT and YYREEE (reference sequence). V was trimmed by 5 bases and J by 9 bases, leaving 15 bases between them. For the CDR3, the DNA is TGTGCCAGCAGACAGGGCGCGGGTATTTCACCCCTCCACTTT. Its protein is CASRQGAGISPLHF.

This clonotype was detected only once. J is TRBJ2-7 and V is TRBV7-8; 9 nucleotides line up with TRBD1. V was pared by 5 bases and J by 5 bases, with 4 bases of the junction left unmatched. CDR3 length: 13 amino acids. Per germline, CDR1 SGHVS and CDR2 FQNEAQ. The CDR3 here is CASSGDRDHEQYF. CDR3 nucleotide sequence: TGTGCCAGCAGCGGGGACAGGGACCACGAGCAGTACTTC.

The chain has TRBV10-1 and TRBJ2-3; TRBD1 matches at 9 bases. This CDR3 is built from 17 residues. The V gene's germline CDR1 is WNHNN and CDR2 SYGVQD (reference sequence). V gave up 1 base and J gave up 3 bases; unmatched junction bases: 8. The CDR3: CASSEWAPGQGTDTQYF. CDR3 coding DNA: TGCGCCAGCAGTGAGTGGGCCCCCGGACAGGGGACAGATACGCAGTATTTT.

The V and J genes are TRBV12-3 or TRBV12-4 and TRBJ1-1; TRBD1 might be the D (6 bases). Trimming stripped 8 bases from V and 8 bases from J, with 27 bases between. The CDR3 spans 16 residues. The CDR3, as DNA: TGTGCCAGCGGGGGCGGTCAGGGGACACCCTCTCCGGAAGCTTTCTTT. Protein product: CASGGGQGTPSPEAFF.

The chain joins TRBV12-5 to TRBJ2-7; D gene ambiguous. CDR3 length: 14 amino acids. The germline gives CDR1 LGHNT, CDR2 FRNRAP. With 5 bases removed from V and 7 bases from J, the gap between germline ends came to 18 bases. CDR3 loop: CASGPLAGVKEQYF. The DNA for the CDR3 is TGTGCTAGTGGTCCTCTGGCAGGCGTGAAGGAGCAGTACTTC.

In regard to this clonotype: A single base separates this from a much larger clone, so it may be a read error. J is TRBJ2-3 and V is TRBV5-5, with D unresolved. The CDR3 runs 13 residues. CDR1 is SGHKS and CDR2 is YYEKEE in the germline V gene (reference sequence). The CDR3 is CANSLRETDTQYF. The CDR3 DNA follows: TGTGCCAACAGCTTGCGTGAGACAGATACGCAGTATTTT.

Turning to this clonotype: This could be a read error, since a much larger clone is one nucleotide away. This chain joins TRBV9 and TRBJ2-3; no clear D gene. Germline CDR1 reads SGDLS; CDR2 reads YYNGEE. The CDR3 has 14 amino acids. This CDR3 reads CASSVAQRTDTQCF. In DNA form, the CDR3 reads TGTGCCAGCAGCGTAGCTCAGCGAACAGATACGCAGTGTTTT.

The rearrangement joins TRBV2 to TRBJ2-7; no clear D gene. CDR3 length equals 13 residues. Trimming took off 5 bases at V and 4 bases at J, with 12 bases between the two ends. The germline CDR1 and CDR2 sequences are SNHLY and FYNNEI. CDR3 sequence (DNA): TGTGCCAGCAGTCCTCGACAAATATACGAGCAGTACTTC. It translates to CASSPRQIYEQYF.

Ten or more counts support this clonotype. V is TRBV12-3 or TRBV12-4 and J is TRBJ2-3; 8 positions match TRBD2. The V segment lost 7 bases and the J segment 4 bases; nucleotides outside the gene matches: 10. CDR3 length: 15 amino acids. The CDR3 is CASTSGLVNADTQYF. CDR3 coding DNA: TGTGCCAGCACTTCGGGACTAGTGAATGCAGATACGCAGTATTTT.

The chain has TRBV5-1 and TRBJ1-4; 10 bases are shared with TRBD1. V shed 1 base, J shed 4 bases, and the junction held 4 bases outside the gene matches. The CDR3 totals 16 residues. Germline loops: CDR1 SGHRS, CDR2 YFSETQ. The CDR3 sequence is CASSLTGQGGNEKLFF. The CDR3 DNA reads as TGCGCCAGCAGCTTGACCGGACAGGGGGGTAATGAAAAACTGTTTTTT.

This clonotype has a count of ten or more. The chain employs TRBV7-9 and TRBJ2-3, with 11 bases that match TRBD2. The V gene's germline CDR1 is SEHNR and CDR2 FQNEAQ (reference sequence). The CDR3 has 16 amino acids. The V and J ends lost 5 bases and 3 bases, in that order; junction bases with no gene match: 7. DNA for the CDR3: TGTGCCAGCAGCAGAACACTAGCGGGAGATACAGATACGCAGTATTTT. Translated: CASSRTLAGDTDTQYF.

The J gene is TRBJ2-3, the V gene TRBV27; D unresolved. The CDR3 totals 13 residues. Germline loops: CDR1 MNHEY, CDR2 SMNVEV (reference sequence). Trimming pared 5 bases from V and 8 bases from J, leaving 14 bases between. The CDR3 here is CASSERPLITQYF. The CDR3 DNA reads as TGTGCCAGCAGTGAAAGGCCCTTGATTACGCAGTATTTT.

The rearrangement joins TRBV2 to TRBJ1-2; no reliable D call. Between the trimmed V and J ends, which lost 6 bases and 4 bases, there was a span of 15 bases. The CDR3 has 14 amino acids. Germline values: CDR1 SNHLY, CDR2 FYNNEI. Here the CDR3 reads CASRREPKPYGYTF. CDR3 nucleotides: TGTGCCAGCAGGAGGGAACCAAAACCCTATGGCTACACCTTC.

With respect to this clonotype: At one of its ends the junction is not consistent with the germline gene, which may arise from a read error. The rearrangement links TRBV2 to TRBJ1-4; no reliable D call. Germline V gene sequence: CDR1 SNHLY, CDR2 FYNNEI. This CDR3 spans 10 amino acids. CDR3 coding DNA: TGTGCCAGCAGTGTTGAACAACTGTTTTTT. It specifies CASSVEQLFF.

The count of this clonotype is one. V gene TRBV5-4 combines with J gene TRBJ2-6, with D unresolved. Germline CDR1 SGHNT, CDR2 YYREEE (reference sequence). The CDR3 is 14 amino acids. The germline V and J ends were trimmed by 4 bases and 0 bases, with 5 bases remaining between them. The DNA of the CDR3 is TGTGCCAGCAGCGGAACCTCTGGGGCCAACGTCCTGACTTTC. It yields the protein CASSGTSGANVLTF.

This clonotype came up many times. The chain recombines TRBV6-1 with TRBJ2-7, with 8 bases identical to TRBD2. The CDR3 spans 14 residues. Germline CDR1 reads MNHNS; CDR2 reads SASEGT. The V and J ends lost 6 bases and 2 bases, in that order; junction bases with no gene match: 6. CDR3 in amino acids: CASRGAGAAYEQYF. DNA of the CDR3: TGTGCCAGCAGGGGAGCGGGAGCAGCCTACGAGCAGTACTTC.

The V gene is TRBV7-8, the J gene TRBJ2-7, with D uncertain. CDR3 length: 13 residues. V lost 1 base, J lost 0 bases, and 4 bases lay in between. Germline CDR1 is SGHVS and CDR2 is FQNEAQ. This CDR3 is CASSLGFSYEQYF. CDR3 sequence (DNA): TGTGCCAGCAGCTTAGGATTCTCCTACGAGCAGTACTTC.

The chain has TRBV15 and TRBJ2-7, with D hard to call. The V and J ends lost 0 bases and 0 bases respectively, with 9 bases between them. CDR3 length: 15 amino acids. CDR1 and CDR2 from the germline V gene are LNHNV and YYDKDF (reference sequence). This chain's CDR3 is CATSREKHLSYEQYF. The CDR3 DNA sequence: TGTGCCACCAGCAGAGAGAAACACCTCTCCTACGAGCAGTACTTC.

The chain links TRBV24-1 to TRBJ2-1; tentatively, D is TRBD2 (7 bases). V lost 9 bases and J lost 12, with 23 bases in between. In germline, CDR1 is KGHDR, CDR2 SFDVKD. The CDR3 runs to 14 residues. The CDR3 DNA is TGTGCCACCGCGGCGGGGGCGGGAGTGAGTGGGCAGTTCTTC. Translation: CATAAGAGVSGQFF.

This clonotype was detected ten times or more. The rearrangement uses TRBV11-2 and TRBJ2-5; D gene uncertain. Trimming stripped 4 bases from V and 2 bases from J, with 8 bases between. The CDR3 is 13 residues long. Germline values: CDR1 SGHAT, CDR2 FQNNGV. CDR3 bases: TGTGCCAGCAGCTCACAGAGACAAGAGACCCAGTACTTC. Its translation is CASSSQRQETQYF.

This clonotype has only one observation. The chain links TRBV7-2 to TRBJ2-7; the match to TRBD2 covers 8 bases. The CDR3 has 15 amino acids. Per the germline V gene, CDR1 is SGHTA and CDR2 is FQGNSA. The V gene end was trimmed by 4 bases and the J gene end by 3 bases; junction bases not matched to a gene: 8. CDR3 in amino acids: CASSSETSGRYEQYF. For the CDR3, the DNA is TGTGCCAGCAGCTCTGAAACTAGCGGTCGCTACGAGCAGTACTTC.

This chain uses TRBV30 with TRBJ2-5; D may be TRBD1 or TRBD2 (5 bases each). CDR1 and CDR2 (germline): GTSNPN, SVGIG (reference sequence). The CDR3 is 14 amino acids. The V and J ends lost 5 bases and 2 bases respectively, with 15 bases between them. CDR3 region: CAWGLGAGQETQYF. CDR3 DNA sequence: TGTGCCTGGGGCCTCGGGGCAGGGCAAGAGACCCAGTACTTC.

This chain uses TRBV5-1 with TRBJ1-6, with D possibly being TRBD1 (5 bases). The V gene's germline CDR1 is SGHRS and CDR2 YFSETQ. V was trimmed by 3 bases and J by 5 bases, leaving 12 bases between them. This CDR3 contains 15 residues. CDR3 residues: CASSSGYSNNSPLHF. CDR3 DNA: TGCGCCAGCAGCTCAGGGTACTCAAATAATTCACCCCTCCACTTT.

This clonotype occurred many times. The rearrangement uses TRBV5-1 and TRBJ1-1, with TRBD1 matching over 7 bases. The CDR3 is made up of 14 amino acids. Germline loops: CDR1 SGHRS, CDR2 YFSETQ. Unmatched junction bases numbered 4, after V lost 0 bases and J lost 5 bases. In DNA form, the CDR3 reads TGCGCCAGCAGCTTGGACAGGGGTATAACTGAAGCTTTCTTT. This encodes CASSLDRGITEAFF.

The chain recombines TRBV7-3 with TRBJ2-1, with 9 nucleotides matching TRBD1. The trim removed 0 bases at V and 8 bases at J, leaving 14 bases unmatched. This CDR3 comprises 18 residues. Germline V gene sequence: CDR1 SGHTA, CDR2 FQGTGA. CDR3 nucleotide sequence: TGTGCCAGCAGCTTAACGTCCGGGGGGACAGGGAATGAGGATGAGCAGTTCTTC. This sequence encodes CASSLTSGGTGNEDEQFF.